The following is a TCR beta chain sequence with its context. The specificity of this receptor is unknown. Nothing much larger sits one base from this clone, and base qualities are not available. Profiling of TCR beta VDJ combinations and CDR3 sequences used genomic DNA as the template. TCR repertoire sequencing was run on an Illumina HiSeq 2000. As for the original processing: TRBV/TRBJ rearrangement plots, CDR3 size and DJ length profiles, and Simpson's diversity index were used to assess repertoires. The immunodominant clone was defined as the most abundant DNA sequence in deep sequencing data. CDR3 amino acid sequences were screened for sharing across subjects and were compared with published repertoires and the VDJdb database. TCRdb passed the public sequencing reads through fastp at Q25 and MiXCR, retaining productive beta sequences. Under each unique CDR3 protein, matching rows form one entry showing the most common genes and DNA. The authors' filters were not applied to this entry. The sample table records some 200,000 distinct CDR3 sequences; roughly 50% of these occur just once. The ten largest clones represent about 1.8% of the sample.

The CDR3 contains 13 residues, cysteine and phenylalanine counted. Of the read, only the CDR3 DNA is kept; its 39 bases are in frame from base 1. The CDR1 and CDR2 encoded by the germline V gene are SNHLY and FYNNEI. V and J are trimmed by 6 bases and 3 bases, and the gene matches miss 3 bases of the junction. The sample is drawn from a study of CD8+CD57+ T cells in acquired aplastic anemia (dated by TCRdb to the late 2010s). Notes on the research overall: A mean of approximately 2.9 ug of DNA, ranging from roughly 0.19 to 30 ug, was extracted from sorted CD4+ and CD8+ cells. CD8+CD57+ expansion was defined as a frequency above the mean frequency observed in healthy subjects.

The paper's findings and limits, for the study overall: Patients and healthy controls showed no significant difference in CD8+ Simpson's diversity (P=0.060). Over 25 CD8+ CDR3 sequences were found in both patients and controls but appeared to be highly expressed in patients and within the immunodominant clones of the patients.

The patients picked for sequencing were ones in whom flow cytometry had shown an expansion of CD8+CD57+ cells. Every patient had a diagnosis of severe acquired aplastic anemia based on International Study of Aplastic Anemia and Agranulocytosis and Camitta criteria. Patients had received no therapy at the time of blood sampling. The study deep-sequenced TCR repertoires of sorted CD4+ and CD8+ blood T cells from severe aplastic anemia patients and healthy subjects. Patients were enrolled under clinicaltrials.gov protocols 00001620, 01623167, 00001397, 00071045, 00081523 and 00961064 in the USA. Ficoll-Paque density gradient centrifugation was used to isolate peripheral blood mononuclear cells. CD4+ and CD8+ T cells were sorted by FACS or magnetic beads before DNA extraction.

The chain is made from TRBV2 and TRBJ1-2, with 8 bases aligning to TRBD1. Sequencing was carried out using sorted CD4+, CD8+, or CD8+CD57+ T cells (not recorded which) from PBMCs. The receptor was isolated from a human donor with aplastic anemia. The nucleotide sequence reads TGTGCCAGCAGACAGACAGGGGACTATGGCTACACCTTC. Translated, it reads CASRQTGDYGYTF.